This TCR beta chain appears in the sequencing data of a study of identical twins. The table lists this clonotype with many counts. MiXCR, applied by TCRdb to the 5' RACE reads, yields one record per CDR3 protein. The data contain around 670,000 distinct CDR3 sequences, around 6% of them singletons. CDR1 SNHLY and CDR2 FYNNEI come from the germline V gene. Trimming pared 6 bases from V and 0 bases from J, leaving 13 bases between. This CDR3 spans 15 amino acids. Sequenced sample: naive T cells sorted from blood. V and J are TRBV2 and TRBJ2-3; perhaps TRBD2 as D (6 bases). This sequence originates from a man aged 18 to 29 in good health. The CDR3: CASSRSGTSTDTQYF. The CDR3 DNA is TGTGCCAGCAGCCGATCCGGGACTAGCACAGATACGCAGTATTTT. Combining the CDR3 with reference TRBV2 and TRBJ2-3 gives the whole variable domain EPEVTQTPSHQVTQMGQEVILRCVPISNHLYFYWYRQILGQKVEFLVSFYNNEISEKSEIFDDQFSVERPDGSNFTLKIRSTKLEDSAMYFCASSRSGTSTDTQYFGPGTRLTVL.